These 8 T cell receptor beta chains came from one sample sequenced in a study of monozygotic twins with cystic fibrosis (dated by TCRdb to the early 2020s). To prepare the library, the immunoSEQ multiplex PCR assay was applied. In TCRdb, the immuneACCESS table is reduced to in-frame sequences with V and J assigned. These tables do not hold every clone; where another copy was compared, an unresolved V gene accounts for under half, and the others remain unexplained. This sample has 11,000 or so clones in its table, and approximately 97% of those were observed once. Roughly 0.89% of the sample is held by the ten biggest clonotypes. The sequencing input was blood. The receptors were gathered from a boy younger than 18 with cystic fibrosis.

CDR3 region: CASSSLSGKLYEQYF. CDR3 in DNA: TGCGCCAGCAGCTCCCTATCCGGGAAACTCTACGAGCAGTACTTC. The chain recombines TRBV5-1 with TRBJ2-7, with D maybe TRBD2 (5 bases). Germline CDR1 SGHRS, CDR2 YFSETQ. This CDR3 is 15 amino acids long. Between the trimmed V and J ends, which lost 3 bases and 3 bases, there was a span of 16 bases.

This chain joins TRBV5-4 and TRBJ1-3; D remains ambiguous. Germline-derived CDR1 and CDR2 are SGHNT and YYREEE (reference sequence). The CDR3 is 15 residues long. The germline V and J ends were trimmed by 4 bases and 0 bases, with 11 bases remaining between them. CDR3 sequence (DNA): TGTGCCAGCAGCCTCGTAGGGCCCTCTGGAAACACCATATATTTT. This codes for CASSLVGPSGNTIYF. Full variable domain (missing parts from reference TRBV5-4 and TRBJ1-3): ETGVTQSPTHLIKTRGQQVTLRCSSQSGHNTVSWYQQALGQGPQFIFQYYREEENGRGNFPPRFSGLQFPNYSSELNVNALELDDSALYLCASSLVGPSGNTIYFGEGSWLTVV.

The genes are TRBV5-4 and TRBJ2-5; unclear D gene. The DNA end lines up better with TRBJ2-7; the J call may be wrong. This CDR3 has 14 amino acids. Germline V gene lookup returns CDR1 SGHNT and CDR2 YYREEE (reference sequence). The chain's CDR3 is CASSLGPYSYEQYF. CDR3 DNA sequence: TGTGCCAGCAGCTTGGGTCCATACTCCTACGAGCAGTACTTC.

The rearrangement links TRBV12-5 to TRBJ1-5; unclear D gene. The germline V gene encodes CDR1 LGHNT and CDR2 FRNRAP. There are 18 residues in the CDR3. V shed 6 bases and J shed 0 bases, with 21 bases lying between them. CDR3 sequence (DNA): TGTGCTAGTGGATCCGCAAAACGGGGATCTTATAGCAATCAGCCCCAGCATTTT. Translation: CASGSAKRGSYSNQPQHF.

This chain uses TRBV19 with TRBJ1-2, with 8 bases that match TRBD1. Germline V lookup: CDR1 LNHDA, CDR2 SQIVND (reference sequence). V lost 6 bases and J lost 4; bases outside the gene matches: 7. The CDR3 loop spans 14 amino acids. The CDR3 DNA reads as TGTGCCAGTAGCGAACAGGGGGGGATCTATGGCTACACCTTC. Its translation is CASSEQGGIYGYTF.

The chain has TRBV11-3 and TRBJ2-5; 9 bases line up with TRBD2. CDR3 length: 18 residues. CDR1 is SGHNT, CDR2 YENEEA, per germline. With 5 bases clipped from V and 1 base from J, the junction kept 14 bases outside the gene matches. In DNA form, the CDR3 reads TGTGCCAGCAGCCGGGGGTACTCGACTAGCGGCCTCCAAGAGACCCAGTACTTC. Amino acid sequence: CASSRGYSTSGLQETQYF.

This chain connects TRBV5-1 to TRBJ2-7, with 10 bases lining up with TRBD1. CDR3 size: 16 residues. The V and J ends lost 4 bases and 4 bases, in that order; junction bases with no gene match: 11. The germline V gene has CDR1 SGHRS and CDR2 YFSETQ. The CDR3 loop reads CASSPQIDRGRYEQYF. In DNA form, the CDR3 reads TGCGCCAGCAGCCCCCAAATCGACAGGGGGCGTTACGAGCAGTACTTC.

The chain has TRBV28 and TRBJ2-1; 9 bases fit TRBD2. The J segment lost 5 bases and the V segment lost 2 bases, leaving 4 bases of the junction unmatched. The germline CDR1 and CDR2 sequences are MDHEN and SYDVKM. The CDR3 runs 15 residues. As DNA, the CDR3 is TGTGCCAGCAGTTTAGCGGCTAGCGGGAACAATGAGCAGTTCTTC. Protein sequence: CASSLAASGNNEQFF.